The 26 T cell receptor beta chains listed next were all sequenced from one sample in a study of T cell changes during pregnancy in multiple sclerosis. Some clones are missing from TCRdb's copy, which holds only in-frame ones; the method was immunoSEQ multiplex PCR. The sample yields tens of thousands of clones, 80% to 95% seen once. The sample here was peripheral blood, taken in the third trimester of pregnancy. These receptor sequences come from a female donor in good health, enrolled as a control in a pregnancy study.

The chain has TRBV25-1 and TRBJ2-7; TRBD1 matches 8 bases. Trimming removed 1 base from V and 3 bases from J; junction bases left unmatched: 8. CDR1 MGHDK and CDR2 SYGVNS come from the germline V gene. The CDR3 has 16 amino acids. The CDR3 DNA sequence: TGTGCCAGCAGTGAATCAGAGGGGACAGGTAACTACGAGCAGTACTTC. It is translated as CASSESEGTGNYEQYF.

The table lists this clone with a count of one. V gene TRBV7-8 combines with J gene TRBJ2-1, with 7 bases that match TRBD2. Trimming took 0 bases from V and 12 from J; bases not matched to a gene: 14. The germline V gene encodes CDR1 SGHVS and CDR2 FQNEAQ. This CDR3 contains 16 residues. The CDR3 sequence is CASSLAGLDRSPGQFF. CDR3 DNA sequence: TGTGCCAGCAGCTTAGCAGGACTAGATCGGTCTCCTGGGCAGTTCTTC.

The chain employs TRBV5-8 and TRBJ2-7; the match to TRBD1 covers 7 bases. V dropped 4 bases and J dropped 5; count of bases not matched to a gene: 9. The CDR3 covers 14 residues. Germline values: CDR1 SGHTS, CDR2 YDEGEE. In DNA, the CDR3 is TGTGCCAGCAGCCGACTGGCTCAGGGGGACGAGCAGTACTTC. This codes for CASSRLAQGDEQYF.

This sequence joins TRBV7-2 and TRBJ1-2, with D uncertain. V was clipped by 0 bases and J by 2 bases, with 10 bases between them. The CDR3 spans 15 residues. Germline CDR1 is SGHTA and CDR2 is FQGNSA. The CDR3 sequence is CASSLAMGRNYGYTF. The CDR3 region has the DNA TGTGCCAGCAGCTTAGCGATGGGGAGAAACTATGGCTACACCTTC.

The V gene is TRBV7-2, the J gene TRBJ1-1; weak D call: TRBD1 (6 bases). The CDR3 runs to 14 residues. Germline V gene data show CDR1 as SGHTA and CDR2 as FQGNSA. V lost 4 bases to trimming and J lost 11 bases, with 20 bases between them. CDR3 in DNA: TGTGCCAGCAGCTCGATAACAGGGAGTCGGAGGGCTTTCTTT. Its translation: CASSSITGSRRAFF.

This rearrangement joins TRBV30 to TRBJ1-2; D not resolved. The V gene lost 0 bases and the J gene lost 2 bases, with 13 bases spanning the gap. The length of the CDR3 is 15 residues. Germline assignment: CDR1 GTSNPN and CDR2 SVGIG (reference sequence). CDR3 protein: CAWSVKGGVNYGYTF. CDR3 in DNA: TGTGCCTGGAGTGTAAAAGGCGGGGTAAACTATGGCTACACCTTC.

The chain carries TRBV7-2 and TRBJ1-1; possibly TRBD1 for D (6 bases). The CDR3 runs 12 residues. The V end lost 2 bases, the J end lost 5 bases, and 6 bases lay between the germline ends. The germline gives CDR1 SGHTA, CDR2 FQGNSA. The CDR3: CASSLTGTEAFF. CDR3 coding DNA: TGTGCCAGCAGCTTAACAGGGACTGAAGCTTTCTTT. Full variable domain (missing parts from reference TRBV7-2 and TRBJ1-1): GAGVSQSPSNKVTEKGKDVELRCDPISGHTALYWYRQSLGQGLEFLIYFQGNSAPDKSGLPSDRFSAERTGGSVSTLTIQRTQQEDSAVYLCASSLTGTEAFFGQGTRLTVV.

The V and J genes are TRBV15 and TRBJ1-2; unclear D gene. From germline, CDR1 is LNHNV and CDR2 YYDKDF (reference sequence). V was pared by 3 bases and J by 4 bases, with 18 bases between. This CDR3 is 16 amino acids long. Here the CDR3 DNA reads TGTGCCACCAGCAGCCTGGGCCCTCTACATTTCTATGGCTACACCTTC. Protein product: CATSSLGPLHFYGYTF.

The V and J genes are TRBV5-6 and TRBJ1-1; 8 nucleotides agree with TRBD1. This CDR3 has 16 amino acids. CDR1 and CDR2 (germline): SGHDT, YYEEEE. With V trimmed by 1 base and J by 5 bases, 10 bases remained unmatched. The CDR3 nucleotides are TGTGCCAGCAGCTTGATCCGCGGACAGGGCGAGACTGAAGCTTTCTTT. Encoded protein: CASSLIRGQGETEAFF.

The V call is TRBV18, the J call TRBJ2-2, with a possible D match to TRBD1 (7 bases). V was trimmed by 6 bases and J by 4 bases, leaving 18 bases between them. CDR1 KGHSH and CDR2 LQKENI come from the germline V gene. CDR3 length: 16 amino acids. CDR3 in amino acids: CASSPPGGTATGELFF. The CDR3 DNA follows: TGTGCCAGCTCCCCTCCCGGCGGGACAGCCACCGGGGAGCTGTTTTTT.

This clone has only one observation. The chain carries TRBV5-6 and TRBJ2-7, with TRBD1 matching over 8 bases. The CDR3 sequence is 14 residues long. J lost 3 bases, V lost 2 bases, and 4 bases had no gene match. CDR1 and CDR2 (germline): SGHDT, YYEEEE. Here the CDR3 DNA reads TGTGCCAGCAGCTTTGCAGGGGGCTTCTACGAGCAGTACTTC. Protein product: CASSFAGGFYEQYF.

The chain is built from TRBV5-4 and TRBJ2-5; tentative D call: TRBD1 (6 bases). The ends were cut back, 4 bases at V and 2 bases at J, with 15 bases in the middle. Germline CDR1 reads SGHNT; CDR2 reads YYREEE (reference sequence). CDR3 size: 15 residues. CDR3: CASSSTGTAQETQYF. The CDR3 DNA is TGTGCCAGCAGCAGTACAGGGACGGCGCAAGAGACCCAGTACTTC.

The chain joins TRBV6-5 to TRBJ2-1; TRBD2 aligns across 8 bases. V was clipped by 2 bases and J by 2 bases; unmatched bases: 5. There are 16 residues in the CDR3. Germline V lookup: CDR1 MNHEY, CDR2 SVGAGI. This CDR3 reads CASSYGAGGPYNEQFF. CDR3 DNA: TGTGCCAGCAGTTACGGTGCGGGAGGTCCCTACAATGAGCAGTTCTTC.

V usage is TRBV7-2 and J usage is TRBJ1-1; 7 bases map to TRBD1. V gave up 2 bases and J gave up 6 bases; unmatched junction bases: 6. This CDR3 has 14 residues. Germline loops: CDR1 SGHTA, CDR2 FQGNSA. The DNA of the CDR3 is TGTGCCAGCAGCTTATCAGGGGGGCCCGCTGAAGCTTTCTTT. This gives the protein CASSLSGGPAEAFF.

V and J are TRBV5-1 and TRBJ2-2; 8 bases match TRBD1. With 3 bases clipped from V and 4 bases from J, the junction kept 8 bases outside the gene matches. Germline CDR1 reads SGHRS; CDR2 reads YFSETQ. This CDR3 is 16 amino acids long. The CDR3 DNA reads as TGCGCCAGCAGCTCCGGACAGGGAGGACGCACCGGGGAGCTGTTTTTT. Amino acid sequence: CASSSGQGGRTGELFF.

This clone was observed once. The V gene is TRBV25-1, the J gene TRBJ2-5; 11 bases map to TRBD2. Germline lookup yields CDR1 MGHDK and CDR2 SYGVNS. V lost 5 bases and J lost 5; bases outside the gene matches: 10. This CDR3 spans 16 amino acids. CDR3 nucleotide sequence: TGTGCCAGCAGTCCCTTACTAGCGGGAGTCAGGGAGACCCAGTACTTC. Encoded protein: CASSPLLAGVRETQYF.

The V call is TRBV2, the J call TRBJ2-7; TRBD2 matches at 8 bases. Germline loops: CDR1 SNHLY, CDR2 FYNNEI. CDR3 length: 16 amino acids. The V and J ends lost 6 bases and 0 bases, in that order; junction bases with no gene match: 10. The CDR3 spells CASRHGGGPNSYEQYF. The CDR3 nucleotides read TGTGCCAGCAGACACGGGGGGGGACCGAACTCCTACGAGCAGTACTTC.

The genes are TRBV19 and TRBJ2-3, with a tentative D call TRBD1 (6 bases). This CDR3 has 16 amino acids. V was shortened by 3 bases and J by 2 bases, with 15 bases between the two germline ends. Germline CDR1 and CDR2: LNHDA and SQIVND (reference sequence). Here the CDR3 reads CASSIGAQGFTDTQYF. The DNA for the CDR3 is TGTGCCAGTAGTATTGGGGCACAGGGCTTCACAGATACGCAGTATTTT.

The chain is built from TRBV15 and TRBJ2-2, with a tentative D call TRBD1 (6 bases). This CDR3 region has 18 residues. From germline, CDR1 is LNHNV and CDR2 YYDKDF (reference sequence). Trimming removed 1 base at V and 2 bases at J, with 17 bases between. CDR3 residues: CATSRVGASRGNTGELFF. In DNA, the CDR3 is TGTGCCACCAGCAGAGTGGGGGCTAGTAGAGGAAACACCGGGGAGCTGTTTTTT.

This clone was counted once. The chain carries TRBV15 and TRBJ2-1; 7 nucleotides agree with TRBD2. Germline trimming cut 5 bases from V and 9 bases from J; bases unmatched to any gene: 7. The CDR3 is 13 residues long. Germline V CDR1 and CDR2: LNHNV, YYDKDF (reference sequence). As DNA, the CDR3 is TGTGCCACCAGCGGGGGGGGATGGGGTGAGCAGTTCTTC. Translated, it gives CATSGGGWGEQFF.

V is TRBV7-8 and J is TRBJ2-1, with TRBD2 matching over 10 bases. Per germline, CDR1 SGHVS and CDR2 FQNEAQ. CDR3 length: 17 residues. Losses at the gene ends were 1 base for V and 1 base for J; bases not matched to a gene: 4. As DNA, the CDR3 is TGTGCCAGCAGCTTAGGGAGCGGGAGGGGGTCCTACAATGAGCAGTTCTTC. It yields the protein CASSLGSGRGSYNEQFF.

This clone was detected only a few times. V and J are TRBV29-1 and TRBJ1-1; D is perhaps TRBD1 (5 bases). Germline V gene data show CDR1 as SQVTM and CDR2 as ANQGSEA. The V gene lost 4 bases and the J gene lost 8 bases, with 14 bases spanning the gap. The CDR3 is 12 amino acids. The CDR3 loop reads CSVGGGSREAFF. The CDR3 DNA sequence: TGCAGCGTTGGGGGCGGTAGCAGGGAAGCTTTCTTT.

This clone was counted only a few times. J is TRBJ1-1 and V is TRBV30, with D unresolved. V gave up 0 bases and J gave up 1 base, with 9 bases separating them. Germline V CDR1 and CDR2: GTSNPN, SVGIG (reference sequence). The CDR3 extends over 14 amino acids. The CDR3 DNA reads TGTGCCTGGAGTGTATGGGGAGGGAACACTGAAGCTTTCTTT. Residues: CAWSVWGGNTEAFF.

The J gene is TRBJ2-7, the V gene TRBV10-3; D might be TRBD2 (6 bases). The CDR3 consists of 12 residues. With 6 bases removed from V and 6 bases from J, the gap between germline ends came to 12 bases. Germline V lookup: CDR1 ENHRY, CDR2 SYGVKD. CDR3 sequence: CAISTRGTEQYF. CDR3 bases: TGTGCCATCAGCACCCGCGGGACCGAGCAGTACTTC.

V is TRBV5-1 and J is TRBJ2-3, with D tentatively TRBD1 (6 bases). The CDR3 spans 14 residues. Germline loops: CDR1 SGHRS, CDR2 YFSETQ. The V end was cut by 2 bases, the J end by 2 bases, with 9 bases between. CDR3 region: CASSFRQDTDTQYF. The CDR3 coding sequence is TGCGCCAGCAGCTTTCGACAGGACACAGATACGCAGTATTTT.

This chain joins TRBV29-1 and TRBJ2-3; TRBD1 is a possible D gene (5 bases). This CDR3 spans 19 amino acids. Trimming shortened V by 7 bases and J by 1 base, and 30 bases separated the two germline ends. Germline V gene lookup returns CDR1 SQVTM and CDR2 ANQGSEA. In nucleotides, the CDR3 is TGCAGCGACCATATTGGGCAGGGCCCTTCCCTGCTCGGCACAGATACGCAGTATTTT. Translating gives CSDHIGQGPSLLGTDTQYF.